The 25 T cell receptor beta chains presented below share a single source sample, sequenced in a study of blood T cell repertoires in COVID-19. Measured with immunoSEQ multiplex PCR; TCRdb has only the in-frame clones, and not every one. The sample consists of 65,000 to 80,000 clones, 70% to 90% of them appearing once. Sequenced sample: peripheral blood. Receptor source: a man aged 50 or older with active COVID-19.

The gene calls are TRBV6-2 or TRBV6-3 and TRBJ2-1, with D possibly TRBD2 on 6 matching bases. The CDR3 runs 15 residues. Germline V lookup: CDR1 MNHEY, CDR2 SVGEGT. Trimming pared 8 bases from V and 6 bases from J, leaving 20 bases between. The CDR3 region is CASCRSAGHVNEQFF. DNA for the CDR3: TGTGCCAGCTGCCGTAGCGCGGGGCACGTCAATGAGCAGTTCTTC.

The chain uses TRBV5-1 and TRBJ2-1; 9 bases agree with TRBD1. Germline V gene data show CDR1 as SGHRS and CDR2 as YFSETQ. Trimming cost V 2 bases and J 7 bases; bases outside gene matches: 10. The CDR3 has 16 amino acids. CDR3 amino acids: CASSFRRDREWNEQFF. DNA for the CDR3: TGCGCCAGCAGCTTTAGAAGGGACAGGGAGTGGAATGAGCAGTTCTTC. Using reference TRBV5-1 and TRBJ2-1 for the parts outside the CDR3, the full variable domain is KAGVTQTPRYLIKTRGQQVTLSCSPISGHRSVSWYQQTPGQGLQFLFEYFSETQRNKGNFPGRFSGRQFSNSRSEMNVSTLELGDSALYLCASSFRRDREWNEQFFGPGTRLTVL.

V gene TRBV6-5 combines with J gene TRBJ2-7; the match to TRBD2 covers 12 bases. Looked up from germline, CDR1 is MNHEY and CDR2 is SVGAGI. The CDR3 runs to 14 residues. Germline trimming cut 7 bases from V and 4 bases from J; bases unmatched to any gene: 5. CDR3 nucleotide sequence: TGTGCCAGCAATCGACTAGCGGGAGTATACGAGCAGTACTTC. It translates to CASNRLAGVYEQYF.

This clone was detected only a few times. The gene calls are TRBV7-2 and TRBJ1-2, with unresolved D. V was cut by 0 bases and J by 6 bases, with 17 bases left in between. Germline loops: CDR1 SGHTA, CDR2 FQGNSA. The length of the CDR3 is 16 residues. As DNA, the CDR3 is TGTGCCAGCAGCTTAGCGTCGGGGAATAACGGGGATGGCTACACCTTC. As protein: CASSLASGNNGDGYTF.

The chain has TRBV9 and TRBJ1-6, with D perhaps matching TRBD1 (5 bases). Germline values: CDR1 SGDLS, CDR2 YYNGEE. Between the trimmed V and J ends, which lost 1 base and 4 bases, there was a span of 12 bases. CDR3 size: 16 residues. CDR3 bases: TGTGCCAGCAGCGTAACAGACAGCGTTTATAATTCACCCCTCCACTTT. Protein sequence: CASSVTDSVYNSPLHF.

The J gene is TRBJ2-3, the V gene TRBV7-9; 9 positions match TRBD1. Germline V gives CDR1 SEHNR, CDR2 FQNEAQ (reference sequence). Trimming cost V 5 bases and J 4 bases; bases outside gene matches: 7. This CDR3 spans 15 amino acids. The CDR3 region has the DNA TGTGCCAGCAGCCCGGGACAGGGACGGTCAGATACGCAGTATTTT. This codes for CASSPGQGRSDTQYF.

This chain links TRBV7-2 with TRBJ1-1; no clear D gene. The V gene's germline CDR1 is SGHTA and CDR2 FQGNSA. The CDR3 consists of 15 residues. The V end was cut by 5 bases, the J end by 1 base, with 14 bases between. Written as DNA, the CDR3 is TGTGCCAGCAGCCTGGGTGACATACCGAACACTGAAGCTTTCTTT. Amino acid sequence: CASSLGDIPNTEAFF.

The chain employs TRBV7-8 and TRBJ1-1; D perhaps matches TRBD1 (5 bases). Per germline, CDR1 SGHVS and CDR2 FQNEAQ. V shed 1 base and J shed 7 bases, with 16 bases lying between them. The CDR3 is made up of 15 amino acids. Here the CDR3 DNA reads TGTGCCAGCAGCTTAGAGTTGGCGGGGCAGGGTGAAGCTTTCTTT. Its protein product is CASSLELAGQGEAFF.

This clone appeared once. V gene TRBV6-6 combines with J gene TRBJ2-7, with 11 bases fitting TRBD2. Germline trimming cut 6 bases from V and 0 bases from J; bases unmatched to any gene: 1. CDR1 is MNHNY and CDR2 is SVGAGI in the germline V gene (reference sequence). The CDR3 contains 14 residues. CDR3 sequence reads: CASRLAGDSYEQYF. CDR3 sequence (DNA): TGTGCCAGCAGACTAGCGGGGGACTCCTACGAGCAGTACTTC.

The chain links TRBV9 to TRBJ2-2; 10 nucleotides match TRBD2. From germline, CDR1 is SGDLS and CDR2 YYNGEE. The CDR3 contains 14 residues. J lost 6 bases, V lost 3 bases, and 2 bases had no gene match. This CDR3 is CASSASGGAGELFF. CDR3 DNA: TGTGCCAGCAGCGCCAGCGGGGGGGCCGGGGAGCTGTTTTTT.

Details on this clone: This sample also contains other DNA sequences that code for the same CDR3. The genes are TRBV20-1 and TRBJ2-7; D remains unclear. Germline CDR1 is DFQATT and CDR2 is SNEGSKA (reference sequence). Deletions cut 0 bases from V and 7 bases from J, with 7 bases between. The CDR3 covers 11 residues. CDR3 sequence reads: CSARDGREQYF. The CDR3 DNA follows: TGCAGTGCTAGAGATGGCAGGGAGCAGTACTTC.

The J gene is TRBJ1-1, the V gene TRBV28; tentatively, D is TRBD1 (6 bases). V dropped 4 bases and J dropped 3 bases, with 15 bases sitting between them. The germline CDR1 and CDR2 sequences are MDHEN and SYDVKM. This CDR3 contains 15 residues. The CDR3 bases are TGTGCCAGCAGTTCCACCCGGGGGGGGCACACTGAAGCTTTCTTT. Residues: CASSSTRGGHTEAFF. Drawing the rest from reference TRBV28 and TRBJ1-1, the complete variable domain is DVKVTQSSRYLVKRTGEKVFLECVQDMDHENMFWYRQDPGLGLRLIYFSYDVKMKEKGDIPEGYSVSREKKERFSLILESASTNQTSMYLCASSSTRGGHTEAFFGQGTRLTVV.

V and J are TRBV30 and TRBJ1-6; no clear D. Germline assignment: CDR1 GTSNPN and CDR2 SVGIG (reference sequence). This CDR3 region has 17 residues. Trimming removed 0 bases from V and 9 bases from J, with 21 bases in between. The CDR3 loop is CAWSVLDLRVLPSPLHF. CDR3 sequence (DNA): TGTGCCTGGAGTGTACTTGATTTGAGGGTACTTCCTTCACCCCTCCACTTT.

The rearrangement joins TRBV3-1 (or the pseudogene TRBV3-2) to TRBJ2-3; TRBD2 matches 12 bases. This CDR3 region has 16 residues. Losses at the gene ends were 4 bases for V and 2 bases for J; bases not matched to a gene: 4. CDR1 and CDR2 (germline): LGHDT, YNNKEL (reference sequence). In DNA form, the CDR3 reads TGTGCCAGCAGCCCTCTAGCGGGAGGGCCCACAGATACGCAGTATTTT. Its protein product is CASSPLAGGPTDTQYF.

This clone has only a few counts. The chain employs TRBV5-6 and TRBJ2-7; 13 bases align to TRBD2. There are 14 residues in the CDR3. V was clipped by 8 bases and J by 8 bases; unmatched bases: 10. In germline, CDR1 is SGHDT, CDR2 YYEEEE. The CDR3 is CASSRLLAGGKQYF. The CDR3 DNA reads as TGTGCCAGTTCTAGACTACTAGCGGGAGGGAAGCAGTACTTC. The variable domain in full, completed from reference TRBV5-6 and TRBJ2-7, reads DAGVTQSPTHLIKTRGQQVTLRCSPKSGHDTVSWYQQALGQGPQFIFQYYEEEERQRGNFPDRFSGHQFPNYSSELNVNALLLGDSALYLCASSRLLAGGKQYFGPGTRLTVT.

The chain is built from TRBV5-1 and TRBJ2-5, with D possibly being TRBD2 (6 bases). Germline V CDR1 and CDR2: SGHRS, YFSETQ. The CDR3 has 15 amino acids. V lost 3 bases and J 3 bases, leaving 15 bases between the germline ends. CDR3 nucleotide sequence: TGCGCCAGCAGCTCCTCCCCCGGGAGAAAAGAGACCCAGTACTTC. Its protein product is CASSSSPGRKETQYF.

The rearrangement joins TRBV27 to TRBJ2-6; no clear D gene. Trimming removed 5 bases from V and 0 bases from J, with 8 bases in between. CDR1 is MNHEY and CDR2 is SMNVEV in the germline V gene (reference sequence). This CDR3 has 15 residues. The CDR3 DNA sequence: TGTGCCAGCAGTCCCGCAGGCTCTGGGGCCAACGTCCTGACTTTC. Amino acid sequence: CASSPAGSGANVLTF. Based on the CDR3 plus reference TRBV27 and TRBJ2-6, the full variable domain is EAQVTQNPRYLITVTGKKLTVTCSQNMNHEYMSWYRQDPGLGLRQIYYSMNVEVTDKGDVPEGYKVSRKEKRNFPLILESPSPNQTSLYFCASSPAGSGANVLTFGAGSRLTVL.

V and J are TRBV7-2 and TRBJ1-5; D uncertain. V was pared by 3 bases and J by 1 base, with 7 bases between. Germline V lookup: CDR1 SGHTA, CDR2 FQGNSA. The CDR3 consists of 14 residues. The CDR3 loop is CASSLTNSNQPQHF. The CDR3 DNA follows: TGTGCCAGCAGCTTGACAAACAGCAATCAGCCCCAGCATTTT.

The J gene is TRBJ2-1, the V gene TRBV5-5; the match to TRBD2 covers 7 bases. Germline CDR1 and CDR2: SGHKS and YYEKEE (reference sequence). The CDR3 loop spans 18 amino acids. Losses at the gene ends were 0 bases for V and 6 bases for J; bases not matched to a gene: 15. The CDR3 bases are TGTGCCAGCAGCTTGGGTGGCGGGAGTCATATTTATATCAATGAGCAGTTCTTC. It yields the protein CASSLGGGSHIYINEQFF.

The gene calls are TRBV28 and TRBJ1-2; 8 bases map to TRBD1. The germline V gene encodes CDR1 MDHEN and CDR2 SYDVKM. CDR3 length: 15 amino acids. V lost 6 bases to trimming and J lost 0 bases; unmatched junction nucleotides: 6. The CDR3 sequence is CASRRDRRTNYGYTF. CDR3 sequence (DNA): TGTGCCAGCAGGCGGGACAGGAGAACTAACTATGGCTACACCTTC.

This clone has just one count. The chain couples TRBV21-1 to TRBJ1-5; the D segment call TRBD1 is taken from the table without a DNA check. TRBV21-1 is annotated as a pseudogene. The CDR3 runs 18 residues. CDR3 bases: TGTGCCAGCAGCAATACAGGATCCTTCGGGTATAGCAATCAGCCCCAGCATTTT. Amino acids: CASSNTGSFGYSNQPQHF.

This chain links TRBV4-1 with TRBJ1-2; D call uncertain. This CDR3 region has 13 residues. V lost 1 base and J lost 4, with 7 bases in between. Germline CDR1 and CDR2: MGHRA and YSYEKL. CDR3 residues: CASSQVSRYGYTF. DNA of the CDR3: TGCGCCAGCAGCCAAGTTAGCCGCTATGGCTACACCTTC.

DNA of the CDR3: TGTGCCAGCAGCGTAGGGGGGACAGAGGGCTATGAGCAGTTCTTC. This codes for CASSVGGTEGYEQFF. This chain uses TRBV9 with TRBJ2-1, with TRBD1 matching 7 bases. The CDR3 runs to 15 residues. CDR1 SGDLS and CDR2 YYNGEE come from the germline V gene. Germline trimming cut 0 bases from V and 8 bases from J; bases unmatched to any gene: 8.

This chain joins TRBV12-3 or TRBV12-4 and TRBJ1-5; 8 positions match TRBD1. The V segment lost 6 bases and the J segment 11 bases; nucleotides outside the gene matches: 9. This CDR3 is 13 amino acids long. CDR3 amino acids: CASSLLTGVAQHF. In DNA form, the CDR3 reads TGTGCCAGCAGCCTCCTGACAGGGGTTGCCCAGCATTTT.

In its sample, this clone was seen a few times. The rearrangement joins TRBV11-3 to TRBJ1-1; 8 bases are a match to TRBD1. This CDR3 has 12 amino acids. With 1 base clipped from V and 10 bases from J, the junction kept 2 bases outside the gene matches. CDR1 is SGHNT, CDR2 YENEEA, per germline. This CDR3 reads CASSLVTGAAFF. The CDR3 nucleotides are TGTGCCAGCAGCTTAGTGACAGGGGCAGCTTTCTTT.